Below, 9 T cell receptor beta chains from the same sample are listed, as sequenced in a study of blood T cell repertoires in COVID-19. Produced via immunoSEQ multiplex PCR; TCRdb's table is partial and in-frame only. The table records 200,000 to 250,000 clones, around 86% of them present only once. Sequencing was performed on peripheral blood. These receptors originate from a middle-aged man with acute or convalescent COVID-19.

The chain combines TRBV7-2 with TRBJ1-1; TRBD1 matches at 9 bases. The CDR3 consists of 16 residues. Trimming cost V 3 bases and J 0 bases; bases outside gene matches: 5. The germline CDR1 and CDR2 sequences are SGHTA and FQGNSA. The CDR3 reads CASSFRDRVVNTEAFF. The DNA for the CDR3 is TGTGCCAGCAGCTTCCGGGACAGGGTGGTGAACACTGAAGCTTTCTTT. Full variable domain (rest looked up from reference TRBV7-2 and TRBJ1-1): GAGVSQSPSNKVTEKGKDVELRCDPISGHTALYWYRQSLGQGLEFLIYFQGNSAPDKSGLPSDRFSAERTGGSVSTLTIQRTQQEDSAVYLCASSFRDRVVNTEAFFGQGTRLTVV.

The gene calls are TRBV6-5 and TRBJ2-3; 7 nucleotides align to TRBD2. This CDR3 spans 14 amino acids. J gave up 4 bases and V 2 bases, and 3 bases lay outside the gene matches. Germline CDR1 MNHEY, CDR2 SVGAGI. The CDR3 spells CASSYGLAADTQYF. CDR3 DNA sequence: TGTGCCAGCAGTTACGGTCTAGCGGCAGATACGCAGTATTTT.

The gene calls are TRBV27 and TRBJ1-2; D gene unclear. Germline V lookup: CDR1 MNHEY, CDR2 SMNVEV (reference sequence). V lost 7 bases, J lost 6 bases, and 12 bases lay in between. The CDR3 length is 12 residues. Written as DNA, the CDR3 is TGTGCCAGCATAGCGGAATTGCATGGCTACACCTTC. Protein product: CASIAELHGYTF.

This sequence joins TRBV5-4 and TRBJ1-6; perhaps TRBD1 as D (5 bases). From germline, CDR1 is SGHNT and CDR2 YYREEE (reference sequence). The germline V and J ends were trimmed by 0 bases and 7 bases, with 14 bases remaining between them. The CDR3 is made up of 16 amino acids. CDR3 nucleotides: TGTGCCAGCAGCTTGGGTCAGGGTATTGCAAATTCACCCCTCCACTTT. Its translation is CASSLGQGIANSPLHF.

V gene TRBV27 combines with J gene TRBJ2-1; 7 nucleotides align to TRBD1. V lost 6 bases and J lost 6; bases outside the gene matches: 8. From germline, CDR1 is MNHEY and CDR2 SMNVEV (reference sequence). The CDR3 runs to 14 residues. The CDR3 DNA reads TGTGCCAGCAGCCCCCTGACAGGGACCAATGAGCAGTTCTTC. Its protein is CASSPLTGTNEQFF.

The CDR3 sequence is CASSSARDRNYNEQFF. In DNA form, the CDR3 reads TGTGCCAGCAGCTCCGCCCGGGACAGAAACTACAATGAGCAGTTCTTC. The V call is TRBV11-2, the J call TRBJ2-1; TRBD1 matches 7 bases. The V gene end was trimmed by 4 bases and the J gene end by 3 bases; junction bases not matched to a gene: 9. Germline loops: CDR1 SGHAT, CDR2 FQNNGV. The length of the CDR3 is 16 residues.

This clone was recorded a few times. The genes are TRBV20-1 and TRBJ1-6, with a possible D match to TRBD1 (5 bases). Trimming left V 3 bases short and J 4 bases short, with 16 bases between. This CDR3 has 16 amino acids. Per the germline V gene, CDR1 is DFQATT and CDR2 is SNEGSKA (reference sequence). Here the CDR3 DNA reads TGCAGTGCTAGTGATCGACAGTTCCCATATAATTCACCCCTCCACTTT. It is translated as CSASDRQFPYNSPLHF.

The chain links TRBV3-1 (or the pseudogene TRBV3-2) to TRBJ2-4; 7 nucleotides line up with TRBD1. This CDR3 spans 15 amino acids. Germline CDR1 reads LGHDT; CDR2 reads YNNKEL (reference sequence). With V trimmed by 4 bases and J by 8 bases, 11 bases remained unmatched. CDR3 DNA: TGTGCCAGCAGCCGGGGTCGGACAGGAGCATACATTCAGTACTTC. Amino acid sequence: CASSRGRTGAYIQYF.

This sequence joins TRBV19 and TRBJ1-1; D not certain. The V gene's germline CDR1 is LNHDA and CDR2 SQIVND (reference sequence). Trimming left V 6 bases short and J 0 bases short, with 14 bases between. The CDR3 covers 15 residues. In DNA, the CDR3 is TGTGCCAGTAGGCTGAGGGAGAGTTTGAACACTGAAGCTTTCTTT. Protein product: CASRLRESLNTEAFF.